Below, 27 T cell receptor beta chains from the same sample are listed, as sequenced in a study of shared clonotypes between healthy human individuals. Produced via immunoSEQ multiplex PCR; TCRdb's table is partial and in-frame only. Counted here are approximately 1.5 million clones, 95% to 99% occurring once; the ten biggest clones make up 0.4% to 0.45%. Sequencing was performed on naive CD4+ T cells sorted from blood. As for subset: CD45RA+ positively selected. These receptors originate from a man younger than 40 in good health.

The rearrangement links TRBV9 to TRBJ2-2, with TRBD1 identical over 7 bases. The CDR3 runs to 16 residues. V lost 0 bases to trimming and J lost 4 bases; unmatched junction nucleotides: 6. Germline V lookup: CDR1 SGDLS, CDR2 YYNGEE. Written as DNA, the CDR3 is TGTGCCAGCAGCGTAGGTAGGGGGCACCTCACCGGGGAGCTGTTTTTT. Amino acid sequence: CASSVGRGHLTGELFF.

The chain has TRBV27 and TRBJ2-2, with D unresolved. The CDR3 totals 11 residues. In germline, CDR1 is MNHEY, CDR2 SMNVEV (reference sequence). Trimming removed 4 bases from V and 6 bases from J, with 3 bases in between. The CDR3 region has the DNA TGTGCCAGCAGTTCTTCCGGGGAGCTGTTTTTT. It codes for CASSSSGELFF.

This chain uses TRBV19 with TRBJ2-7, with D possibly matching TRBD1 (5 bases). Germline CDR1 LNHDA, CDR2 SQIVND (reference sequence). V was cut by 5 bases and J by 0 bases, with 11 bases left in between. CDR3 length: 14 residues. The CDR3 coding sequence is TGTGCCAGTAGTTCCCGACAGATCTCCTACGAGCAGTACTTC. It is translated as CASSSRQISYEQYF.

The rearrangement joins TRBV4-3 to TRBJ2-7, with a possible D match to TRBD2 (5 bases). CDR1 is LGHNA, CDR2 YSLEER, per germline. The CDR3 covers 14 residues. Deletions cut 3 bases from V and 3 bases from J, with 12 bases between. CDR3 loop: CASSQLAGDYEQYF. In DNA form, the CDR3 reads TGCGCCAGCAGCCAGCTAGCCGGGGACTACGAGCAGTACTTC.

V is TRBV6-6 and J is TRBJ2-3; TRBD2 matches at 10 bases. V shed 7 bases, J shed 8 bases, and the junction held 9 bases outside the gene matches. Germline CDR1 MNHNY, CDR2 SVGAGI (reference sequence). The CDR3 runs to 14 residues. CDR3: CASKAGGRGGTQYF. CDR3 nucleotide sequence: TGTGCCAGCAAAGCGGGAGGGCGAGGGGGTACGCAGTATTTT.

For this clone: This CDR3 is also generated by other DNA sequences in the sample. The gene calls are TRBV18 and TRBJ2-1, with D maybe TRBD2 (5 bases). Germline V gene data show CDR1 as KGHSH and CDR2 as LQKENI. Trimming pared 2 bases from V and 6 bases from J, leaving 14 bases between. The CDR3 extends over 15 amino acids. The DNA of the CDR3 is TGTGCCAGCTCACCAAAGGCGGGCGGACTCAATGAGCAGTTCTTC. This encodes CASSPKAGGLNEQFF.

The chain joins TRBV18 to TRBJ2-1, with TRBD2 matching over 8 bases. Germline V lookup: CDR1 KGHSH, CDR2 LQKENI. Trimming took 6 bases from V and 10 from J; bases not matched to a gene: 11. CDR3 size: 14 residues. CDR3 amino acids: CASSPRGLAWEQFF. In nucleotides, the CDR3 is TGTGCCAGCTCTCCCCGTGGACTAGCCTGGGAGCAGTTCTTC.

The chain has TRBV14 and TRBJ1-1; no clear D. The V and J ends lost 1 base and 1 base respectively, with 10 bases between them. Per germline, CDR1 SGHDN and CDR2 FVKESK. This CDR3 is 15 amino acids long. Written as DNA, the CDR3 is TGTGCCAGCAGCCAAGCTTTTGGCACGAACACTGAAGCTTTCTTT. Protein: CASSQAFGTNTEAFF.

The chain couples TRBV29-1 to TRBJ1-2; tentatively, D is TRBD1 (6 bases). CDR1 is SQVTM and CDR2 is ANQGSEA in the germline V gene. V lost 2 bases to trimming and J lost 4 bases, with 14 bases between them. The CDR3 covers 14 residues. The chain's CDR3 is CSVENREIGYGYTF. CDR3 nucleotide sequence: TGCAGCGTTGAAAACAGGGAAATTGGCTATGGCTACACCTTC.

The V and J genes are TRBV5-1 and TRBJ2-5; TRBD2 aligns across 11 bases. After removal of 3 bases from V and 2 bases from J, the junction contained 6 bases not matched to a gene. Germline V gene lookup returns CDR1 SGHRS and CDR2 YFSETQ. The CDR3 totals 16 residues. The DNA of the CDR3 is TGCGCCAGCAGCTCCGGGACTAGCGGTTATCAAGAGACCCAGTACTTC. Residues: CASSSGTSGYQETQYF.

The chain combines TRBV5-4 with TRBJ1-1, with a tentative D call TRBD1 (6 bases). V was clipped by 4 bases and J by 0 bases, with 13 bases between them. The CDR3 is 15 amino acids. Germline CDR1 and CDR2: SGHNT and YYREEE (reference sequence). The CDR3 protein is CASSPGAGLNTEAFF. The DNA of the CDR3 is TGTGCCAGCAGCCCGGGGGCAGGACTGAACACTGAAGCTTTCTTT.

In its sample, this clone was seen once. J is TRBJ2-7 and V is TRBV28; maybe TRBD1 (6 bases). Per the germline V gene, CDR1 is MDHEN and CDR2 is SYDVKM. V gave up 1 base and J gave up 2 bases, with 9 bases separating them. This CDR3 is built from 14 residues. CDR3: CASSLYQGTYEQYF. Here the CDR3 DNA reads TGTGCCAGCAGTTTATATCAGGGGACCTACGAGCAGTACTTC.

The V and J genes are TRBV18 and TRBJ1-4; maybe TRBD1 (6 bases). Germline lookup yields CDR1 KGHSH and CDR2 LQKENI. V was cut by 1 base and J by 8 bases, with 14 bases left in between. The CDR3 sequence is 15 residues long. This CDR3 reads CASSPRQVVNEKLFF. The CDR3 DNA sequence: TGTGCCAGCTCACCACGACAGGTGGTGAACGAAAAACTGTTTTTT.

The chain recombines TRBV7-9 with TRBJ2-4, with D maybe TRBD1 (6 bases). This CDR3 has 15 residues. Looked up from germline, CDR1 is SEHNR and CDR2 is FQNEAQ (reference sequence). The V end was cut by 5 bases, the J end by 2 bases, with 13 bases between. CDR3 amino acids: CASSHNREPKNIQYF. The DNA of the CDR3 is TGTGCCAGCAGCCACAACAGGGAGCCCAAAAACATTCAGTACTTC.

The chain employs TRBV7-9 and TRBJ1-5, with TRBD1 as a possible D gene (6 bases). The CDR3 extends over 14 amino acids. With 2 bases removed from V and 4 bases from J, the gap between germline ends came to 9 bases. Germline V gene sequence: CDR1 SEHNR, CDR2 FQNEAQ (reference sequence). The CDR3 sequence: CASSLSGENQPQHF. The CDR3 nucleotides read TGTGCCAGCAGCTTATCAGGGGAGAATCAGCCCCAGCATTTT.

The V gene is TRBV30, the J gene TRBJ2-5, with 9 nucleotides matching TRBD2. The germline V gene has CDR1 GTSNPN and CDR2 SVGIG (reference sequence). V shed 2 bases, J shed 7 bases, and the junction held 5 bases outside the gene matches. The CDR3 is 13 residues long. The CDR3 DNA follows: TGTGCCTGGAGTTTAGCGGGAGCAGGGACCCAGTACTTC. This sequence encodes CAWSLAGAGTQYF.

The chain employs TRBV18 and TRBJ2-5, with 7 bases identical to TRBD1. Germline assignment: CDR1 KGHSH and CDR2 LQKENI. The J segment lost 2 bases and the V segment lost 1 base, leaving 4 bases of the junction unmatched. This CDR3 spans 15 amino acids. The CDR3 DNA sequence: TGTGCCAGCTCACCACAAACAGGGGATCAAGAGACCCAGTACTTC. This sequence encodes CASSPQTGDQETQYF. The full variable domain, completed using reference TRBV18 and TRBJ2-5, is NAGVMQNPRHLVRRRGQEARLRCSPMKGHSHVYWYRQLPEEGLKFMVYLQKENIIDESGMPKERFSAEFPKEGPSILRIQQVVRGDSAAYFCASSPQTGDQETQYFGPGTRLLVL.

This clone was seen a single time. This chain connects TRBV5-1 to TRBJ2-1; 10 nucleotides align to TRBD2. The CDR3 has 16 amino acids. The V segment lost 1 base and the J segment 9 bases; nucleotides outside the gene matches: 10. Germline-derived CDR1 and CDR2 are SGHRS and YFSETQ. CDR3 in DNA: TGCGCCAGCAGCTTGTTAAGCGGGAGGGCCGCCTCTGAGCAGTTCTTC. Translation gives CASSLLSGRAASEQFF.

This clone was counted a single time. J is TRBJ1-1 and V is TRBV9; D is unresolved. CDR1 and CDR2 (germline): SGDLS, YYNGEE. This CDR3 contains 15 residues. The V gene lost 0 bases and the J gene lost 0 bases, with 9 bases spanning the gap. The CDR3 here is CASSVESRMNTEAFF. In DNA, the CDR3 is TGTGCCAGCAGCGTAGAAAGTCGTATGAACACTGAAGCTTTCTTT.

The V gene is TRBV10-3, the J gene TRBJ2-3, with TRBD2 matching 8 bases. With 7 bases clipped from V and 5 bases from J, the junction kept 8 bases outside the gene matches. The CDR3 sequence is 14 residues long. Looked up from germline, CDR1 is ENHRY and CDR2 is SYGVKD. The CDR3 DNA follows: TGTGCCATCACCTGGAGCGGGAGCGGAGATACGCAGTATTTT. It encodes CAITWSGSGDTQYF.

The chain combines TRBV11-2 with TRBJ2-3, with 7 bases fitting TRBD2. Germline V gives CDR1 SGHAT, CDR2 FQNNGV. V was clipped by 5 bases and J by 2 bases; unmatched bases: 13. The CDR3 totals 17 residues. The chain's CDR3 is CASSTEVASGYTDTQYF. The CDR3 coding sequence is TGTGCCAGCAGCACAGAGGTGGCTAGCGGATACACAGATACGCAGTATTTT.

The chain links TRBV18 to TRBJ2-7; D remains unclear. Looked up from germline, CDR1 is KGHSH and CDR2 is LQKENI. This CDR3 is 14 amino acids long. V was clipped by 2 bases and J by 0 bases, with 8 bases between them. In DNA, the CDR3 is TGTGCCAGCTCACCAAAGACTGACTCCTACGAGCAGTACTTC. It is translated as CASSPKTDSYEQYF.

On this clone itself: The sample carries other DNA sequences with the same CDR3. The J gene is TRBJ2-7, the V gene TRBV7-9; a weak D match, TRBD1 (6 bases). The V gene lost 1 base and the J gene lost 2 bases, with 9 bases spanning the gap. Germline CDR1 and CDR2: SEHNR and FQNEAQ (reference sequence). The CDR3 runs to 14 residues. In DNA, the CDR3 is TGTGCCAGCAGCTTAGGGACAGCGCCCTACGAGCAGTACTTC. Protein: CASSLGTAPYEQYF.

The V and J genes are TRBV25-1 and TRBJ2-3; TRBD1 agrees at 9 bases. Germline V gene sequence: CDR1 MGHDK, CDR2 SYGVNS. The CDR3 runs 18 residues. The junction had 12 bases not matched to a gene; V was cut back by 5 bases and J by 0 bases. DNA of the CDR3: TGTGCCAGCAGTAAGAACCCGGGACAGGGTGGTAGCACAGATACGCAGTATTTT. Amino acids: CASSKNPGQGGSTDTQYF.

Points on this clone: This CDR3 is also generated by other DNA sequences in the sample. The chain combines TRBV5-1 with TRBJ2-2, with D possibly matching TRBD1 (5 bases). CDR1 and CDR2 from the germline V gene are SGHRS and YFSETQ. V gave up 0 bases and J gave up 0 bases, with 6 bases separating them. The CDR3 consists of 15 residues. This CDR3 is CASSLGQPNTGELFF. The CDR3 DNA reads TGCGCCAGCAGCTTGGGACAGCCGAACACCGGGGAGCTGTTTTTT.

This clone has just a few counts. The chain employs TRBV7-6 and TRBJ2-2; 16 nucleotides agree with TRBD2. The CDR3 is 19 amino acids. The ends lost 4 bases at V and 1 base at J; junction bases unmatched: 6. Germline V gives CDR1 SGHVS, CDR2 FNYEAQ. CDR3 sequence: CASSSHGTSGRVNTGELFF. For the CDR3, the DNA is TGTGCCAGCAGCTCCCACGGGACTAGCGGGAGGGTGAACACCGGGGAGCTGTTTTTT.

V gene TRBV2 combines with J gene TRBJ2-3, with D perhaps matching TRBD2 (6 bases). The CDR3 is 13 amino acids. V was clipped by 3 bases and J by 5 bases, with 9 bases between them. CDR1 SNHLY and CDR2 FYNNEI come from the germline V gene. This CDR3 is CASSDGEEDTQYF. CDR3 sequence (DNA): TGTGCCAGCAGTGACGGGGAGGAAGATACGCAGTATTTT.